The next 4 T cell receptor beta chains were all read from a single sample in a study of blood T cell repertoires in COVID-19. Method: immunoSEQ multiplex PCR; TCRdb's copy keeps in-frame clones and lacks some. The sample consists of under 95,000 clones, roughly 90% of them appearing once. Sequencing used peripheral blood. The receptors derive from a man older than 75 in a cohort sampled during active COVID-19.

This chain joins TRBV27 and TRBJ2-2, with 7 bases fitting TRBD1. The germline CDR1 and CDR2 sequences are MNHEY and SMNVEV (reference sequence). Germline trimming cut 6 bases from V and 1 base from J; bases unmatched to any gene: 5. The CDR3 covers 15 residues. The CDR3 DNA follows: TGTGCCAGCAGGCGCGGACAGGAGAACACCGGGGAGCTGTTTTTT. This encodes CASRRGQENTGELFF.

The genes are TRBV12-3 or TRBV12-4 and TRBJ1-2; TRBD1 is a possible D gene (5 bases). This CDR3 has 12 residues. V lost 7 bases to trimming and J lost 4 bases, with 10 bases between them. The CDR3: CASTPDSYGYTF. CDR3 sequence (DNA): TGTGCCAGCACCCCAGACAGCTATGGCTACACCTTC.

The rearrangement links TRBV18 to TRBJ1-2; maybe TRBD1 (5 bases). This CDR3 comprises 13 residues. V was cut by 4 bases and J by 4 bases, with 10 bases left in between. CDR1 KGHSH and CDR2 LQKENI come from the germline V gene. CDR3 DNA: TGTGCCAGCTCACTCGACAGCTCCTATGGCTACACCTTC. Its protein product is CASSLDSSYGYTF.

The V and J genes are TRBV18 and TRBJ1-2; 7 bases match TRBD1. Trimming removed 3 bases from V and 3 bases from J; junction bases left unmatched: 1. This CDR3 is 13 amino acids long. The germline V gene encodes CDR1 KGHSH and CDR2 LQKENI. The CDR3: CASSPTGDYGYTF. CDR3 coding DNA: TGTGCCAGCTCACCTACAGGGGACTATGGCTACACCTTC.